This T cell receptor beta chain was sequenced during a study of identical twins. CDR1 is LNHNV and CDR2 is YYDKDF in the germline V gene (reference sequence). V lost 4 bases and J 5 bases, leaving 11 bases between the germline ends. The CDR3 sequence is 13 residues long. Study results and limitations: Partial confounding of zero-insertion analyses by invariant MAIT and iNKT cells was possible. Low generation probability was overrepresented in out-of-frame alpha sequences shared by twins. The study found weaker excess twin sharing in beta out-of-frame sequences. Among monozygotic twins, out-of-frame TCR alpha sharing exceeded what models predicted.

The sample holds a few counts of this clonotype. The antigen remains undetermined. MiXCR, run by TCRdb on the 5' RACE reads, gives a single entry per CDR3 protein. The sample consists of about 300,000 distinct CDR3 sequences, roughly an eighth of them appearing once. A further study also used this sample, focusing on yellow fever vaccine responses in identical twins.

Sequenced input: CD8+ T cells sorted from blood. The V gene is TRBV15, the J gene TRBJ2-5, with D possibly being TRBD2 (5 bases). This sequence was found in a woman in her late teens or twenties in good health. The CDR3 loop reads CATSTERRETQYF. The CDR3 DNA reads as TGTGCCACCAGCACCGAGCGGAGGGAGACCCAGTACTTC.